This entry is about one T cell receptor (beta chain). Its antigen is currently unknown. The V end lost 5 bases, the J end lost 1 base, and 14 bases lay between the germline ends. Germline V CDR1 and CDR2: PRHDT, FYEKMQ (reference sequence). This CDR3 is built from 15 residues. The sample is drawn from a study of post-analysis software for immune sequencing data. Across the study: Relapsing-remitting, secondary progressive and progressive-relapsing courses of multiple sclerosis were included. Study-level findings and limits: Patients had higher frequencies than controls of five TRBV segments, including TRBV5-6, TRBV5-1 and TRBV20-1. Pronounced co-clustering by F measure was evident among identically batched samples.

Presence of unique molecular identifiers characterized the TCR beta cDNA libraries. With roughly 0.85 to 11 million T cells as the source, 400,000 to 550,000 cDNA molecules resulted. TCRdb reprocessed the PCR reads via MiXCR and lists one record per CDR3 protein. The table lists more than 500,000 distinct CDR3 sequences, around 36% of them singletons. The J gene is TRBJ1-1, the V gene TRBV13; no reliable D call. The receptor was isolated from a girl under 18 with multiple sclerosis. The sample consisted of blood. The CDR3 DNA reads as TGTGCCAGCAGCCCACGGGCCGGGGAGAACACTGAAGCTTTCTTT. Residues: CASSPRAGENTEAFF.